This is a list of T cell receptor beta chains from one sample in a study of T-cell memory formation after mild COVID-19. TCRdb independently ran MiXCR on the 5' RACE reads; one entry per CDR3 protein. The sample records about 430,000 distinct CDR3 sequences, more than 20% being singletons. Specimen: PBMCs or a T cell subset sorted from them (not recorded which). The receptors stem from an adult woman who had mild COVID-19 (a few samples of this study predate the infection). Cell type and time point are not known. CDR3s include the opening cysteine and the closing phenylalanine or tryptophan. Fields, in order: J gene, D gene, V gene, clone size, CDR3 DNA, CDR3 protein. D genes are given only for firm matches. The size of a clone is reported for some rows only, either as once, few or many, or as a class for expanded clones.

>TRBJ2-3|-|TRBV19|-
TGTGCCAGCTCACCGCGAGGGAAGGGGACAGATACGCAGTATTTT
CASSPRGKGTDTQYF
>TRBJ2-7|TRBD1|TRBV15|few
TGTGCCACCAGCCGGGACAGCTCCTACGAGCAGTACTTC
CATSRDSSYEQYF
>TRBJ2-3|TRBD1|TRBV23-1|-
TGCGCCAGCAGTCATCACGCCCCCTCCGGGACAGGGAGCACAGATACGCAGTATTTT
CASSHHAPSGTGSTDTQYF
>TRBJ2-3|-|TRBV7-3|-
TGTGCCAGCAGCCCCAGTGACTTAGCTAGCACAGATACGCAGTATTTT
CASSPSDLASTDTQYF
>TRBJ2-7|-|TRBV5-1|-
TGCGCCAGCAGCCGGGACACCGAGCAGTACTTC
CASSRDTEQYF
>TRBJ2-3|-|TRBV9|many
TGTGCCAGCAGCGCCCAACTTGGGGGCACAGATACGCAGTATTTT
CASSAQLGGTDTQYF
>TRBJ1-1|-|TRBV19|-
TGTGCCAGTAGTATTCGGGGCACTGAAGCTTTCTTT
CASSIRGTEAFF
>TRBJ2-1|-|TRBV15|few
TGTGCCACCAGAGAGGGCAATGAGCAGTTCTTC
CATREGNEQFF
>TRBJ1-2|TRBD1|TRBV12-3/TRBV12-4|-
TGTGCCAGCAGACAGGGGACTTATGGCTACACCTTC
CASRQGTYGYTF
>TRBJ2-1|TRBD1|TRBV3-1|-
TGTGCCAGCAGCCGCCCCCGACAGGGACAGTTCTTC
CASSRPRQGQFF
>TRBJ2-1|-|TRBV7-2|few
TGTGCCAGCAGCCCCTACCCCTACAATGAGCAGTTCTTC
CASSPYPYNEQFF
>TRBJ2-5|TRBD2|TRBV6-5|few
TGTGCCGCGAGGACTAGCGGGGGGCCGGCCCAGTACTTC
CAARTSGGPAQYF
>TRBJ1-2|-|TRBV11-2|-
TGTGCCAGCAGCCCGAGAGGGGTAAGAGCGGCTGGCTACACCTTC
CASSPRGVRAAGYTF
>TRBJ1-2|-|TRBV7-9|few
TGTGCCAGCAGCTTAGCGGGGCGCACTAGCTACACCTTC
CASSLAGRTSYTF
>TRBJ2-3|TRBD2|TRBV24-1|-
TGTGCCACCAGTGATGGGCTAGCGGGAGGACTGACAGATACGCAGTATTTT
CATSDGLAGGLTDTQYF
>TRBJ2-1|TRBD2|TRBV5-1|-
TGCGCCAGCAGCTTGGATAGCGGGGGGACCCCTCGGAATGAGCAGTTCTTC
CASSLDSGGTPRNEQFF
>TRBJ2-1|-|TRBV14|few
TGTGCCAGCAGCCTTGGGGCAGCCAATGAGCAGTTCTTC
CASSLGAANEQFF
>TRBJ2-5|TRBD1|TRBV5-1|-
TGCGCCAGCAGTCGGACAGGAAAACAAGAGACCCAGTACTTC
CASSRTGKQETQYF
>TRBJ1-1|-|TRBV11-3|-
TGTGCCAGCAGCTTAGCACCTCAGGGGAGAACTGAAGCTTTCTTT
CASSLAPQGRTEAFF
>TRBJ2-1|TRBD2|TRBV3-1|few
TGTGCCAGCAGCCGACTAGCGTCTCCCTACAATGAGCAGTTCTTC
CASSRLASPYNEQFF
>TRBJ1-2|-|TRBV3-1|-
TGTGCCAGCAGCCCCATGAATAGGGGGGCATCGATCGGCTACACCTTC
CASSPMNRGASIGYTF
>TRBJ2-1|TRBD2|TRBV24-1|few
TGTGCCACCAGTGACCGACTAGCGAGCTTAGGCAATGAGCAGTTCTTC
CATSDRLASLGNEQFF
>TRBJ2-5|-|TRBV5-6|many
TGTGCCAGCAGCACCGGGACGGTACAAGAGACCCAGTACTTC
CASSTGTVQETQYF
>TRBJ2-5|-|TRBV6-5|-
TGTGCCAGCAGTTACACGTGGGGACGGGGAGAGACCCAGTACTTC
CASSYTWGRGETQYF
>TRBJ2-1|-|TRBV20-1|-
TGCAGTGAAAGAGGCGAGAGCTCCTACAATGAGCAGTTCTTC
CSERGESSYNEQFF
>TRBJ1-1|TRBD1|TRBV20-1|-
TGCAGTGCTAGAGCCCCCTCCGGGACAGGGGGCTCGGGCACTGAAGCTTTCTTT
CSARAPSGTGGSGTEAFF
>TRBJ1-1|-|TRBV6-1|-
TGTGCCAGCAGTGAATGGACGGGGGGTTACACTGAAGCTTTCTTT
CASSEWTGGYTEAFF